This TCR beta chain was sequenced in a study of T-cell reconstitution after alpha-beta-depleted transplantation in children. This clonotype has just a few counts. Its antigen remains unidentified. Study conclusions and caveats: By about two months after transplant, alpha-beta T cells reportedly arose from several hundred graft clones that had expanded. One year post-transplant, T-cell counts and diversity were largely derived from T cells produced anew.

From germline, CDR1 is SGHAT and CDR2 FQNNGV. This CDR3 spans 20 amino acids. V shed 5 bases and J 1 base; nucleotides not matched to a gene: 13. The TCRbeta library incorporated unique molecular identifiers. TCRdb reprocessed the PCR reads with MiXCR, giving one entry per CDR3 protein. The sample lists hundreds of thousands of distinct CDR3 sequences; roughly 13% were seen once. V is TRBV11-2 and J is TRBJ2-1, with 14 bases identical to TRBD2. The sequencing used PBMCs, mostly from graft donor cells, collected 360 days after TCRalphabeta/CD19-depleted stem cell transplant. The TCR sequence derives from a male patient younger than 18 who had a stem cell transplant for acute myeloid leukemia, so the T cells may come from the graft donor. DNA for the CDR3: TGTGCCAGCAGCCTTTTCATGACTAGCGGGAGGGCGACTTCCTACAATGAGCAGTTCTTC. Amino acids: CASSLFMTSGRATSYNEQFF.